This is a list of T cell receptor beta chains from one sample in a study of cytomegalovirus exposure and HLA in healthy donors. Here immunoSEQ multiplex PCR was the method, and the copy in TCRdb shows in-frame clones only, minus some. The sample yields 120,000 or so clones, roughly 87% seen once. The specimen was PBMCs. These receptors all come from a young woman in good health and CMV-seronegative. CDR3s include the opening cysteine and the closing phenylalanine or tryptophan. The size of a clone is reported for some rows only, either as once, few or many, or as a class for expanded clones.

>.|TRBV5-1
CASSLTPYEQYF
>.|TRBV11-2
CASSSDRANQPQHF
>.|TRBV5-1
CASSLGTGVSYEQYF
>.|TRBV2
CASSLGQAYYGYTF
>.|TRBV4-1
CASSRTGGGEQYF
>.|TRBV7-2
CASSFTGQTYNEQFF
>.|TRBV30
CAWNAGGRRGEKLFF
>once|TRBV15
CATSRGWDRGGNTIYF
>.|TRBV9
CASSSSLGQGNSPLHF
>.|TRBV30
CAWSGRGNQPQHF
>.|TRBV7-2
CASSFLQGAAYEQYF
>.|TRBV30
CAWRGGTYEQYF
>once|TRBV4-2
CASSQAAGGPSETQYF
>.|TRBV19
CASSMKQGAWETQYF
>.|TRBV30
CAWSVGLTSYEQYF
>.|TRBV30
CAWSAGGGDTQYF
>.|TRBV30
CAWSVPGGTNEKLFF
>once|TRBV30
CAWSNDRNNYGYTF
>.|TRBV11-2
CASSFGQGGQPQHF
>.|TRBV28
CASTSPWTGGSYEQYF
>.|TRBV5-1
CASSVGLAGYETQYF
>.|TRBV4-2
CASSQGGAGTLNTGELFF
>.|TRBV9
CASSGRRLAGGPETQYF
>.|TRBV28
CASSSSIPGLPYNEQFF
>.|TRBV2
CASSADMNTEAFF
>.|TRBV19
CASSISRRVVDEQYF
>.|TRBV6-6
CAVRQGVDEQYF
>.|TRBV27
CASSPSVSSYNEQFF
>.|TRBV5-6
CASSQYSYNSPLHF
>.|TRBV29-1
CSAGDRNSYEQYF
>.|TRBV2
CASSERAGARTEAFF
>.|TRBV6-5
CASSSRLAGGDEQYF
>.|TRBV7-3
CASPQDSGANVLTF
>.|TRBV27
CASSLNLGLYNEQFF
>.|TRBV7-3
CARENRAKGNQPQHF
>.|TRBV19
CASSKTGSYEQYF
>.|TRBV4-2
CASSQDLPGSYGSTEAFF
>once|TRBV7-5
CARSLARSPNTYEQYF
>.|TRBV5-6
CASSLASGGNTEAFF
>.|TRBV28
CATEELGTTTAVGYNEQFF
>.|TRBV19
CASSTHPGQGDNEQFF
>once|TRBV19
CASSNPGTGVSNQPQHF
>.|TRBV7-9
CASSPDRGDYEQYF
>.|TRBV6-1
CASSESGQTNYGYTF
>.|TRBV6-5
CASSQTGTGYGYTF
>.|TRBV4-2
CASSQESGTGAGELFF